This T cell receptor (beta chain) is drawn from a study of blood T cell repertoires in COVID-19 (dated by TCRdb to about 2020). Notes on the research overall: Collaborator samples came from the United States, Italy and Spain and covered acute and convalescent phases of COVID-19. The prospective study material was composed of cDNA or gDNA derived from T cells, B-cell-depleted T cells, or PBMCs. Deeply sampled blood TCRbeta repertoires from subjects exposed to, actively infected with, or recovered from COVID-19 were included in the dataset. The repertoires were released in a freely available public database intended as a resource for research on the immune response to SARS-CoV-2. The samples were drawn from two sources: the first 160 participants of the ongoing ImmuneRACE study, and fewer than 1,500 subjects contributed by 6 global collaborators. Sample metadata almost always included a de-identified subject ID, COVID-19 status, age in years and sex. Where HLA class I and class II types were available, the types were taken from metadata supplied by the sample provider, not from assay-based typing. Findings and caveats that apply to the study as a whole: The quantity of clinical and demographic metadata differed by source and by participant and was supplied without curation.

TCRbeta CDR3 regions were amplified from genomic DNA by means of the immunoSEQ Assay, a bias-controlled multiplex PCR. Per the source publication's procedure: The number of nucleated cells in each sample was estimated by amplification of reference gene primers within the assay. To quantify the absolute abundance of each unique TCRbeta CDR3 rearrangement, sequence reads were collapsed and filtered. Productive Simpson clonality was computed per sample as the square root of Simpson's diversity index over productive rearrangements. This is the immuneACCESS table as TCRdb keeps it, with only in-frame sequences that have V and J called. A part of the clones is gone; compared with another copy, unresolved V genes explain less than half, and the rest is unexplained. Clonal size and the V and J genes are those of that table, whereas D and trimming came from the DNA. The sample table shows over 120,000 clones, and about 76% are seen once. The ten largest clones add up to 8.2% of the sample.

Worth noting for this clone: There is no known antigen for this receptor. Base quality data are lacking; no much larger clone is found one base away.

Taken from the germline V gene, the CDR1 and CDR2 loops are MDHEN and SYDVKM. The V end gives up 7 bases and the J end 4 bases, leaving 9 bases in the junction not matched to a gene. The CDR3 has 14 amino acids, counting the end cysteine and phenylalanine. Kept here is only the CDR3 DNA, which spans 42 bases and is read in frame from base 1. Whole blood was collected in K2EDTA tubes by collaborating institutions according to the institutions' own protocols. For TCRbeta analysis, collaborators shipped samples in one of three forms: frozen whole blood, isolated PBMCs, or DNA extracted from either of those sample types.

The sequence came from a human donor in a cohort sampled during active COVID-19. The sequenced material came from peripheral blood. The chain was built from TRBV28 and TRBJ1-1, with 7 central nucleotides matching TRBD1. The CDR3 protein sequence reads: CASTTLTGVTEAFF. The DNA reads TGTGCCAGCACCACTCTCACAGGGGTCACTGAAGCTTTCTTT.